The clone carrying this TCR beta chain was picked up many times. MiXCR was run by TCRdb on the RT-PCR reads, yielding one entry per CDR3 protein. Seen here are about 700,000 distinct CDR3 sequences, 11% to 15% observed once, and the top ten hold 3.6%. Trimming stripped 4 bases from V and 6 bases from J, with 14 bases between. Germline CDR1 reads SGHRS; CDR2 reads YFSETQ. The CDR3 length is 14 residues. The clonotype was recovered from a female donor in good health, serving as a healthy control. The V call is TRBV5-1, the J call TRBJ2-1; the D gene is possibly TRBD2 (6 bases). The sequenced material came from memory CD4+ T cells from blood. CDR3 sequence (DNA): TGCGCCAGCAGCCCGAACCTGGGGGGCAATGAGCAGTTCTTC. Encoded protein: CASSPNLGGNEQFF.